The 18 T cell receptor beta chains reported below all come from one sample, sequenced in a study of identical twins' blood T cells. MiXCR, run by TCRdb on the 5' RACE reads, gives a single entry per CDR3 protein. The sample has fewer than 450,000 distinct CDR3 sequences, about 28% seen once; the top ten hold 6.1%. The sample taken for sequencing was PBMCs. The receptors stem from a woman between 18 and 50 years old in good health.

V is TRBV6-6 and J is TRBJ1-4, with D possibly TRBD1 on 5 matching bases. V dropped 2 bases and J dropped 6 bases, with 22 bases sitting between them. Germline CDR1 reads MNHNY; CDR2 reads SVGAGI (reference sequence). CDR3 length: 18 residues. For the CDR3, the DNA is TGTGCCAGCAGTTACGTTTGGGCACGAGTCCGGGGGGATGAAAAACTGTTTTTT. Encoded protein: CASSYVWARVRGDEKLFF.

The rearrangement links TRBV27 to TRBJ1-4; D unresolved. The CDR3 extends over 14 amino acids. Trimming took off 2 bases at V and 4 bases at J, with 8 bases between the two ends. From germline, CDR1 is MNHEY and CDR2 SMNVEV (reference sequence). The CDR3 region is CASSLMWNNEKLFF. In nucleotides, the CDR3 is TGTGCCAGCAGTTTAATGTGGAATAATGAAAAACTGTTTTTT.

The CDR3 region has the DNA TGTGCCAGCAGTCCTGGACAGGGGGGCTTCGACTATGGCTACACCTTC. Its protein is CASSPGQGGFDYGYTF. V and J are TRBV12-3 or TRBV12-4 and TRBJ1-2, with TRBD1 matching over 10 bases. The CDR3 extends over 16 amino acids. Germline trimming cut 5 bases from V and 3 bases from J; bases unmatched to any gene: 9.

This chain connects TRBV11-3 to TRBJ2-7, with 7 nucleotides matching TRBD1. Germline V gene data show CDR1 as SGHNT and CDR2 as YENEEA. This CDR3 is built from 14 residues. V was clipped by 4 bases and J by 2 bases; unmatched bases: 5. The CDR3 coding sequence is TGTGCCAGCAGCTCAGCAGGGGGTCCCTACGAGCAGTACTTC. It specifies CASSSAGGPYEQYF.

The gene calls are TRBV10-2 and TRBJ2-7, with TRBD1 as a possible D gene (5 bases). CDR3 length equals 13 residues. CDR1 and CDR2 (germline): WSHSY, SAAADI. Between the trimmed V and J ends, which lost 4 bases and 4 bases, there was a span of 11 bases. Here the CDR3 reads CASSGGRVYEQYF. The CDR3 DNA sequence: TGCGCCAGCAGTGGGGGCAGGGTTTACGAGCAGTACTTC.

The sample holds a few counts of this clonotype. The CDR3 here is CAISEGQGRFTEAFF. The CDR3 DNA follows: TGTGCCATCAGTGAGGGACAGGGGAGATTCACTGAAGCTTTCTTT. The chain couples TRBV10-3 to TRBJ1-1; 9 positions match TRBD1. Germline V gene sequence: CDR1 ENHRY, CDR2 SYGVKD. J lost 4 bases, V lost 2 bases, and 5 bases had no gene match. This CDR3 region has 15 residues.

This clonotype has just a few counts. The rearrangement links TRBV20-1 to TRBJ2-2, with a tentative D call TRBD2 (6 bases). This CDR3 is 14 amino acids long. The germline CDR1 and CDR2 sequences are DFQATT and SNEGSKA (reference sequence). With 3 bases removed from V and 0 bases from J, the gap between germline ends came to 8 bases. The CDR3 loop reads CSARRGPNTGELFF. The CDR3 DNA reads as TGCAGTGCTAGGCGGGGACCGAACACCGGGGAGCTGTTTTTT.

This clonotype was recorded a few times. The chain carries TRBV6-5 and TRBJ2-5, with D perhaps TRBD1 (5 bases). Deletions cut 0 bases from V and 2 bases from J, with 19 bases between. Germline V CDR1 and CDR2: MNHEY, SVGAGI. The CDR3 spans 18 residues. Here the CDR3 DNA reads TGTGCCAGCAGTTACTCGATTTGGCCTATAAGGGGTCAAGAGACCCAGTACTTC. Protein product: CASSYSIWPIRGQETQYF.

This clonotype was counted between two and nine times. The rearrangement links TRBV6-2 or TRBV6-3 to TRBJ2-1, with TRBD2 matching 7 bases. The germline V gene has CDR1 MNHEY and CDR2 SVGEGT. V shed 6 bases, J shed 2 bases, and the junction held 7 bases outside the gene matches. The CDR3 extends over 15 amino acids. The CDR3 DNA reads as TGTGCCAGCAGCTGGAGCGGGACCGCCTACAATGAGCAGTTCTTC. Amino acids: CASSWSGTAYNEQFF.

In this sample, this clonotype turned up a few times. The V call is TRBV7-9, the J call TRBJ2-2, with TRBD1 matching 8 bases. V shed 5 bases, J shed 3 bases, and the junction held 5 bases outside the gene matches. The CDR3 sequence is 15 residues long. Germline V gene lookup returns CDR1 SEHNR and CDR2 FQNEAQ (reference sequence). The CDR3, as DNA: TGTGCCAGCAGCCCCGACAGGGGATACACCGGGGAGCTGTTTTTT. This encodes CASSPDRGYTGELFF. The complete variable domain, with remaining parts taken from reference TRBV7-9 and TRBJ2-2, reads DTGVSQNPRHKITKRGQNVTFRCDPISEHNRLYWYRQTLGQGPEFLTYFQNEAQLEKSRLLSDRFSAERPKGSFSTLEIQRTEQGDSAMYLCASSPDRGYTGELFFGEGSRLTVL.

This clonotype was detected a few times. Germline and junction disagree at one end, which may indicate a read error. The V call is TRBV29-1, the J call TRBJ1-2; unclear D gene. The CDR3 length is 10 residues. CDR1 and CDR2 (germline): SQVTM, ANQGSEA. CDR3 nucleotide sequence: TGCAGCATTGATTCACGGGGCTACACCTTC. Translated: CSIDSRGYTF.

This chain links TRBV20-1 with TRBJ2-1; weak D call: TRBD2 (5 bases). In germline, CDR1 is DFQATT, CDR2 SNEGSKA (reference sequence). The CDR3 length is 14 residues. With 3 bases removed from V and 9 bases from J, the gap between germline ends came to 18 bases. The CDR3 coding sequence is TGCAGTGCTAGCGTAGGACTTGGATCTCGTGAGCAGTTCTTC. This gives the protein CSASVGLGSREQFF.

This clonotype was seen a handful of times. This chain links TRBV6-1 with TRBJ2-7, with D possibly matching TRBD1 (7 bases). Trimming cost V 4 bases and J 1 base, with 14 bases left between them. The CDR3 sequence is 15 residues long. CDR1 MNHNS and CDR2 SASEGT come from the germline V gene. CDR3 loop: CASSGKEGASYEQYF. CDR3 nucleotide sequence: TGTGCCAGCAGTGGGAAGGAGGGGGCTTCCTACGAGCAGTACTTC.

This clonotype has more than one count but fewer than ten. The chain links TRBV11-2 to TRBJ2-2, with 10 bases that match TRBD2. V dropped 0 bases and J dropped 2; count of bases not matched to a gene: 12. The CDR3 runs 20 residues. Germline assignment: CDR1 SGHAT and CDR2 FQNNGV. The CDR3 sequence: CASSLEWVSSSGGNTGELFF. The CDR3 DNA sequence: TGTGCCAGCAGCTTAGAGTGGGTCTCTTCTAGCGGGGGAAACACCGGGGAGCTGTTTTTT.

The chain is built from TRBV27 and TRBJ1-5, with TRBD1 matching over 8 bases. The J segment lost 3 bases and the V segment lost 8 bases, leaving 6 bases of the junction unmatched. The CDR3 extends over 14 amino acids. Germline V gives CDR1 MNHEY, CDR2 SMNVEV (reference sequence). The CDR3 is CASQRTGNNQPQHF. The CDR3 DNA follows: TGTGCCAGCCAACGGACAGGGAACAATCAGCCCCAGCATTTT.

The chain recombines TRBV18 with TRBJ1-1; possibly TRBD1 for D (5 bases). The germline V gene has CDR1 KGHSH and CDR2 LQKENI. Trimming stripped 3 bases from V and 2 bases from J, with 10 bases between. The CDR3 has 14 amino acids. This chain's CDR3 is CASSPFGANTEAFF. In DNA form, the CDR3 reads TGTGCCAGCTCACCGTTTGGGGCTAACACTGAAGCTTTCTTT.

The CDR3 reads CASSKTWELFF. The CDR3 DNA follows: TGTGCCAGCAGTAAAACTTGGGAGCTGTTTTTT. The gene calls are TRBV6-1 and TRBJ2-2, with D hard to call. Germline CDR1 is MNHNS and CDR2 is SASEGT. This CDR3 contains 11 residues. Trimming took 5 bases from V and 9 from J, leaving 7 bases between them.

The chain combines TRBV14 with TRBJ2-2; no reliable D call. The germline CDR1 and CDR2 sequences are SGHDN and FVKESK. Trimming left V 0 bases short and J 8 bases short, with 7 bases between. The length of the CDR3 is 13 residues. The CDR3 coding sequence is TGTGCCAGCAGCCAAGATAGGCCAGGGGAGCTGTTTTTT. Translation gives CASSQDRPGELFF.